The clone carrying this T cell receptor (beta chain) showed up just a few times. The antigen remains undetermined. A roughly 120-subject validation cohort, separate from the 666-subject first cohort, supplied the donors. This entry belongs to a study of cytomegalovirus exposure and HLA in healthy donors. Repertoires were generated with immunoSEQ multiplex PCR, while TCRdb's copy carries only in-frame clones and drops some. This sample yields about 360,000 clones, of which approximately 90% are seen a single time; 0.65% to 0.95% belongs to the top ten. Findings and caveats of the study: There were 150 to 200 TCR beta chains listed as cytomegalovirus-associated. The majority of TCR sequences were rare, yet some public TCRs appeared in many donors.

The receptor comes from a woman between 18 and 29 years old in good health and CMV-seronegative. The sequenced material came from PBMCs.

In nucleotides, the CDR3 is TGTGCCAGCAGCTTGTTGCTCGCGGGGAACTATGGCTACACCTTC. This codes for CASSLLLAGNYGYTF. This chain joins TRBV5-4 and TRBJ1-2; no firm D call. Germline V gene data show CDR1 as SGHNT and CDR2 as YYREEE (reference sequence). This CDR3 spans 15 amino acids. The V end was cut by 1 base, the J end by 2 bases, with 12 bases between.